This T cell receptor (beta chain) was recovered during a study of blood T cell repertoires in COVID-19. V lost 8 bases and J lost 2, with 12 bases in between. The CDR3 length is 13 residues. Germline V CDR1 and CDR2: LNHNV, YYDKDF (reference sequence). TCRdb keeps only in-frame clones here, not all; method: immunoSEQ multiplex PCR. This sample has some 500,000 clones, with roughly 88% found just once. This clone was detected a few times. Recovered status in Cohort 3 required two negative PCRs, clearance, or symptom resolution. The origin of this receptor is a woman aged 40 to 50 who had recovered from COVID-19. Sequencing input: PBMCs or T cells enriched from blood (not recorded which). This chain connects TRBV15 to TRBJ1-1; the D is unclear. CDR3 in amino acids: CATRETRNTEAFF. The CDR3 bases are TGTGCCACCCGAGAGACACGTAACACTGAAGCTTTCTTT.